What follows are 4 T cell receptor beta chains derived from one specimen sequenced in a study of early T cells in non-severe SARS-CoV-2 infection. MiXCR was run by TCRdb on the 5' RACE reads, yielding one entry per CDR3 protein. Of approximately 70,000 distinct CDR3 sequences in the sample, 9% to 15% were seen once. Material: whole blood, obtained at baseline. The receptor set was obtained from an adult who was a healthcare worker with PCR-confirmed SARS-CoV-2 infection or an uninfected control (not recorded which). The donor label of this sample is uncertain.

In nucleotides, the CDR3 is TGCGCCAGCAGCTTCGTTCCGGGACAAAACACCGGGGAGCTGTTTTTT. Translating it yields CASSFVPGQNTGELFF. The J gene is TRBJ2-2, the V gene TRBV4-1; D is perhaps TRBD1 (6 bases). V was trimmed by 5 bases and J by 2 bases, leaving 15 bases between them. The CDR3 length is 16 residues. CDR1 and CDR2 (germline): MGHRA, YSYEKL.

The chain joins TRBV20-1 to TRBJ2-5; D is perhaps TRBD2 (5 bases). Germline V CDR1 and CDR2: DFQATT, SNEGSKA (reference sequence). CDR3 length: 11 residues. Between the trimmed V and J ends, which lost 6 bases and 5 bases, there was a span of 10 bases. The CDR3 sequence: CSARGQETQYF. CDR3 in DNA: TGCAGTGCCCGAGGGCAGGAGACCCAGTACTTC.

This clonotype has just a few counts. V usage is TRBV7-2 and J usage is TRBJ2-4, with TRBD2 matching over 8 bases. Germline CDR1 and CDR2: SGHTA and FQGNSA. The CDR3 is made up of 16 amino acids. Trimming cost V 7 bases and J 4 bases; bases outside gene matches: 12. CDR3 bases: TGTGCCAGCACTAAACCCGGGGGGGTAGCGAAAAACATTCAGTACTTC. It yields the protein CASTKPGGVAKNIQYF.

This clonotype is medium-sized in the sample. The chain has TRBV5-1 and TRBJ2-1; TRBD2 aligns across 10 bases. Germline trimming cut 2 bases from V and 4 bases from J; bases unmatched to any gene: 3. CDR1 and CDR2 from the germline V gene are SGHRS and YFSETQ. The CDR3 has 15 residues. CDR3 protein: CASSLAGGIYNEQFF. The CDR3 DNA reads as TGCGCCAGCAGCTTAGCGGGGGGGATTTACAATGAGCAGTTCTTC.